This note documents a single TCR beta chain sequence. Its antigen is currently not known. No per-base quality is available; no much larger clone lies one base away. TCR beta repertoires were profiled from peripheral blood of 13 young patients with multiple sclerosis to demonstrate the VDJtools post-analysis software. The multiple sclerosis patients were children and adolescents ranging in age from roughly 6 to 15 years. From the cysteine through the phenylalanine, the CDR3 covers 18 amino acids. The read is trimmed to its CDR3 DNA, 54 bases read in frame from base 1. The CDR1 and CDR2 encoded by the germline V gene are SGHRS and YFSETQ. Ends trimmed: V by 1 base, J by 5 bases; bases unmatched to a gene: 14. Libraries were built with PCR. The run used an Illumina HiSeq 2500. Unique molecular identifiers were incorporated into TCR beta cDNA libraries to reduce PCR and sequencing biases. Per 1 to 10 million input T cells, roughly 500,000 cDNA molecules were obtained, such that each molecule approximated one T cell. The patient libraries were prepared and sequenced using the same protocol as the earlier healthy control dataset. Samples belonging to the same batch were prepared together, multiplexed and sequenced on a shared HiSeq lane. As for how the authors treated the data: MIGEC was used to process the raw barcoded reads, and molecular identifier groups with only a single read were discarded before consensus assembly and CDR3 extraction. Clonotype tables were post-analysed with VDJtools, normalizing diversity by down-sampling all datasets to the smallest sample size. To correct batch-related cross-sample contamination, repertoire overlap clustering matched CDR3 amino acid sequences but not nucleotide sequences. TCRdb passed the public sequencing reads through fastp at Q25 and MiXCR, retaining productive beta sequences. When rows share a CDR3 protein, they turn into one entry using the most common DNA and genes. The V and J calls and clone size come from TCRdb's table, not from the authors' own analysis. Recorded for this sample are about 540,000 distinct CDR3 sequences; around 31% of them occurred a single time. The ten largest clones take up 4.5% to 7.5% of the sample.

The entry originates in a study of post-analysis software for immune sequencing data (dated by TCRdb to the mid-2010s). Regarding the complete study: Disease courses on record covered relapsing-remitting, secondary progressive and progressive-relapsing multiple sclerosis, though some patients had no subtype annotation. The patient repertoires were compared against approximately eleven previously published healthy control repertoires obtained from donors aged roughly 6 to 28 years. A subset of samples was prepared in parallel using single-end sample barcoding, then pooled and co-amplified after Illumina adapter ligation.

Findings and caveats that apply to the study as a whole: The multiple sclerosis patient group was slightly younger than the control group. Compared with controls, multiple sclerosis patients had significantly lower normalized Chao1 diversity, a finding suggesting substantial peripheral T-cell clonal expansion. Four or five TRBV segments, including TRBV5-6, TRBV5-1 and TRBV20-1, were significantly more frequent in patients than controls. Direct clustering with F measure revealed strong co-clustering of samples prepared in the same batch, which led to a batch-effect correction.

Here the chain combines TRBV5-1 and TRBJ2-5; TRBD2 aligns with 10 central bases. What was sequenced was blood. This sequence was found in a girl younger than 18 with multiple sclerosis. CDR3 region: CASSLSERGGLSGETQYF. Read as DNA, the sequence is TGCGCCAGCAGCTTGAGCGAGCGGGGGGGCCTTTCGGGGGAGACCCAGTACTTC.